Listed below are T cell receptor beta chains from one sample, sequenced in a study of blood T cell repertoires in COVID-19. Libraries were prepared by immunoSEQ multiplex PCR; TCRdb keeps only in-frame clonotypes and omits some of them. The table includes 200,000 to 300,000 clones, approximately 80% detected once. Material: peripheral blood. The receptors here all came from a woman between 70 and 85 years old with acute or convalescent COVID-19. Each CDR3 is given with its conserved first and last residue. The D gene is left open where the match is weak.

j_gene: TRBJ1-2
d_gene: NA
v_gene: TRBV15
CDR3aa: CATSRDLAGQAYYGYTF

j_gene: TRBJ1-6
d_gene: NA
v_gene: TRBV5-1
CDR3aa: CASSLISQDNSPLHF

j_gene: TRBJ2-7
d_gene: TRBD1
v_gene: TRBV30
CDR3aa: CAWSRDRGLYEQYF

j_gene: TRBJ2-1
d_gene: TRBD1
v_gene: TRBV30
CDR3aa: CAWTHGQGAGNEQFF

j_gene: TRBJ1-2
d_gene: NA
v_gene: TRBV3-1/TRBV3-2
CDR3aa: CASSLTGNSPNYGYTF

j_gene: TRBJ2-5
d_gene: TRBD2
v_gene: TRBV4-2
CDR3aa: CASSPAGGPETQYF

j_gene: TRBJ2-1
d_gene: TRBD2
v_gene: TRBV2
CDR3aa: CASSRTSGGPNEQFF

j_gene: TRBJ1-2
d_gene: TRBD1
v_gene: TRBV20-1
CDR3aa: CSAAGGGYTF

j_gene: TRBJ2-1
d_gene: TRBD2
v_gene: TRBV12-3/TRBV12-4
CDR3aa: CASRGTSGAQFF

j_gene: TRBJ2-3
d_gene: TRBD2
v_gene: TRBV5-1
CDR3aa: CASSLPTSAETSTDTQYF

j_gene: TRBJ1-5
d_gene: TRBD1
v_gene: TRBV6-5
CDR3aa: CASVRGRVNQPQHF

j_gene: TRBJ1-1
d_gene: NA
v_gene: TRBV9
CDR3aa: CASSVGQGMNTEAFF

j_gene: TRBJ2-1
d_gene: NA
v_gene: TRBV5-1
CDR3aa: CASSLGGALYNEQFF

j_gene: TRBJ1-2
d_gene: TRBD1
v_gene: TRBV5-8
CDR3aa: CASSAPGQGASNYGYTF

j_gene: TRBJ2-4
d_gene: NA
v_gene: TRBV4-2
CDR3aa: CASSGGPKNIQYF

j_gene: TRBJ2-7
d_gene: TRBD2
v_gene: TRBV6-2/TRBV6-3
CDR3aa: CASSAMGLVDYEQYF

j_gene: TRBJ2-5
d_gene: TRBD1
v_gene: TRBV5-1
CDR3aa: CASSLGDRGQETQYF

j_gene: TRBJ2-1
d_gene: NA
v_gene: TRBV7-6
CDR3aa: CASSLYRALNSYNEQFF

j_gene: TRBJ1-3
d_gene: TRBD1
v_gene: TRBV7-2
CDR3aa: CASSLAGQGVGNTIYF

j_gene: TRBJ1-1
d_gene: NA
v_gene: TRBV4-3
CDR3aa: CASSQALGEVDTEAFF

j_gene: TRBJ2-2
d_gene: TRBD2
v_gene: TRBV4-2
CDR3aa: CASSPGLARTGELFF

j_gene: TRBJ1-5
d_gene: NA
v_gene: TRBV7-2
CDR3aa: CASSLVAGENQPQHF

j_gene: TRBJ1-1
d_gene: TRBD1
v_gene: TRBV11-3
CDR3aa: CASSLGTGVNTDLIYF

j_gene: TRBJ2-5
d_gene: NA
v_gene: TRBV10-1
CDR3aa: CASSGLPPETQYF

j_gene: TRBJ1-2
d_gene: TRBD1
v_gene: TRBV6-1
CDR3aa: CASSEAGQDGYTF